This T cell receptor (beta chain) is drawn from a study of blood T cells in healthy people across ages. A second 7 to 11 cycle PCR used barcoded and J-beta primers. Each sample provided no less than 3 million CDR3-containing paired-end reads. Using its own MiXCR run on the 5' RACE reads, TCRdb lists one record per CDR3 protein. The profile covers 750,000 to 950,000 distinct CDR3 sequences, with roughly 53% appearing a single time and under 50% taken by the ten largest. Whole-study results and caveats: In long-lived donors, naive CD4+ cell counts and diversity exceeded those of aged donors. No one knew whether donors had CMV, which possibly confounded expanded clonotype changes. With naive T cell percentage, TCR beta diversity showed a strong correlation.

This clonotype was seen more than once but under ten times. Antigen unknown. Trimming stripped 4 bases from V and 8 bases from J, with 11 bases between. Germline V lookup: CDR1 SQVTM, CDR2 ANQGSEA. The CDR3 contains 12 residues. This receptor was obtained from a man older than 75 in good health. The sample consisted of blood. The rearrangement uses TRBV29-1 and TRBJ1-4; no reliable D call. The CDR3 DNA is TGCAGCGTTGTAGGAGCCAACGAAAAACTGTTTTTT. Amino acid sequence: CSVVGANEKLFF. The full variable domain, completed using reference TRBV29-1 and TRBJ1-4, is SAVISQKPSRDICQRGTSLTIQCQVDSQVTMMFWYRQQPGQSLTLIATANQGSEATYESGFVIDKFPISRPNLTFSTLTVSNMSPEDSSIYLCSVVGANEKLFFGSGTQLSVL.